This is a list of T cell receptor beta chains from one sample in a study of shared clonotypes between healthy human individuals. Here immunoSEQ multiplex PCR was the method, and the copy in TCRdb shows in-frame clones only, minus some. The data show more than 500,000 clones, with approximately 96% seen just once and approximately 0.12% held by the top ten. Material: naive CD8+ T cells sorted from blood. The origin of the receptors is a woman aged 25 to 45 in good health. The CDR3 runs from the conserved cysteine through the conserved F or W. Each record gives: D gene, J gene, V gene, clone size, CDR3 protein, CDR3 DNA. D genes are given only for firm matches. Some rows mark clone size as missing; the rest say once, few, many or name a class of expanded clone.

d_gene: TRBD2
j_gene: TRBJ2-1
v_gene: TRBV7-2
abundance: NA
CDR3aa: CASSLPGLVLHEQFF
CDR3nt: TGTGCCAGCAGCCTCCCGGGACTAGTTCTGCATGAGCAGTTCTTC

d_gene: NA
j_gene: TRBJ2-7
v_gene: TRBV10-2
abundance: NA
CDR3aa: CASSESWRYEQYF
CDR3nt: TGCGCCAGCAGTGAGTCGTGGCGGTACGAGCAGTACTTC

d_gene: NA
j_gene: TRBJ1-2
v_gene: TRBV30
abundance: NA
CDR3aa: CAWSGSTNYGYTF
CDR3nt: TGTGCCTGGAGTGGGAGCACTAACTATGGCTACACCTTC

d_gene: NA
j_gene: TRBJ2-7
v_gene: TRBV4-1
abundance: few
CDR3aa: CASSPVGIAYEQYF
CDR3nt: TGCGCCAGCAGCCCGGTCGGGATAGCCTACGAGCAGTACTTC

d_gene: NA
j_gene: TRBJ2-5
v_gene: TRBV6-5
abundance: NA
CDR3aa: CASSSRSYQETQYF
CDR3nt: TGTGCCAGCAGTTCCCGGTCCTACCAAGAGACCCAGTACTTC

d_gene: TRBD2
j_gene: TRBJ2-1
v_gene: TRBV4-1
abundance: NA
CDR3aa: CASSQDPAGGNYNEQFF
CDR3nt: TGCGCCAGCAGCCAAGATCCGGCGGGAGGGAACTACAATGAGCAGTTCTTC

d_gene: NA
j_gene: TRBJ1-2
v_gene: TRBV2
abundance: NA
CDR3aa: CASCCRGNYGYTF
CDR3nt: TGTGCCAGCTGCTGTCGGGGAAACTATGGCTACACCTTC

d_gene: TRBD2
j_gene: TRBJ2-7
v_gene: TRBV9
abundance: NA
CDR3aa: CASSVGLAGVEQYF
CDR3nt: TGTGCCAGCAGCGTAGGACTAGCGGGAGTAGAGCAGTACTTC

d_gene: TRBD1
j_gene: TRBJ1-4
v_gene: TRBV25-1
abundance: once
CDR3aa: CASGDRDPYLTNEKLFF
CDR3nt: TGTGCCAGCGGGGACAGGGACCCTTACTTGACTAATGAAAAACTGTTTTTT

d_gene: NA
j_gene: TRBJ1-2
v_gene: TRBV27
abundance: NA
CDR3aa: CASSWSAREGHGYTF
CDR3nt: TGTGCCAGCAGTTGGTCAGCCAGGGAAGGACATGGCTACACCTTC

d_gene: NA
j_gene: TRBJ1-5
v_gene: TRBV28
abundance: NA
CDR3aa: CASSLTTWGAYQPQHF
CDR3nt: TGTGCCAGCAGCCTAACTACGTGGGGGGCGTATCAGCCCCAGCATTTT

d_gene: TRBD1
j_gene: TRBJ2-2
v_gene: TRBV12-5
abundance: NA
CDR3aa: CASGLAKGQGNGELFF
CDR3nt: TGTGCTAGTGGTTTGGCAAAGGGACAGGGTAACGGGGAGCTGTTTTTT

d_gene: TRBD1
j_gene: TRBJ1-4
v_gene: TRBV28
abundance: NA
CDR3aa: CASSSRQGGEKLFF
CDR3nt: TGTGCCAGCAGTTCGCGACAGGGTGGTGAAAAACTGTTTTTT

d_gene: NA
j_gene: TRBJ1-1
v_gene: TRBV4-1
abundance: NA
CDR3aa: CASSPSILLNTEAFF
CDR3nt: TGCGCCAGCAGCCCGTCAATATTACTGAACACTGAAGCTTTCTTT

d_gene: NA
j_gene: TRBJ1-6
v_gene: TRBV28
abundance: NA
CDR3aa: CASSFGSPLHF
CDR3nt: TGTGCCAGCAGTTTTGGATCACCCCTCCACTTT

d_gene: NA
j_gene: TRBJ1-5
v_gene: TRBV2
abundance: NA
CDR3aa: CASSEVLQGSNQPQHF
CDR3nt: TGTGCCAGCAGTGAAGTTCTCCAGGGGAGCAATCAGCCCCAGCATTTT

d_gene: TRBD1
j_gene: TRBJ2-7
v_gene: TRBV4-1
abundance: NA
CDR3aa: CASSQKDREYEQYF
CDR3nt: TGCGCCAGCAGCCAGAAGGACAGGGAATACGAGCAGTACTTC

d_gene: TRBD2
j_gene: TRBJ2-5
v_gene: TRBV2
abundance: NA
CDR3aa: CASSPTSGSPETQYF
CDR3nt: TGTGCCAGCAGCCCGACTAGCGGGAGCCCCGAGACCCAGTACTTC

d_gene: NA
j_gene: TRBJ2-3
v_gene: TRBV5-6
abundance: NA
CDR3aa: CASSLEVAGGETDTQYF
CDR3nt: TGTGCCAGCAGCTTGGAGGTGGCCGGAGGTGAGACAGATACGCAGTATTTT

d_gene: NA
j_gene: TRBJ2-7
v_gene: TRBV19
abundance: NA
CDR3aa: CASSPYGGVVTYEQYF
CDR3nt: TGTGCCAGTAGCCCATATGGGGGAGTCGTAACCTACGAGCAGTACTTC

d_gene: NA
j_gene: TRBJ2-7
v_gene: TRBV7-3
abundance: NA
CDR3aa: CASSLAPNHEQYF
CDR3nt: TGTGCCAGCAGCTTGGCCCCGAACCACGAGCAGTACTTC

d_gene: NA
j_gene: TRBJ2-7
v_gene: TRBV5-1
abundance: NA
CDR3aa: CASSLAKGSIEQYF
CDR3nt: TGCGCCAGCAGCTTGGCTAAGGGTTCCATCGAGCAGTACTTC

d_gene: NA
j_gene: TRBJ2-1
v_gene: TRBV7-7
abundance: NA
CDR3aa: CASNKALIGEQFF
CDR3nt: TGTGCCAGCAACAAAGCCCTTATCGGCGAGCAGTTCTTC

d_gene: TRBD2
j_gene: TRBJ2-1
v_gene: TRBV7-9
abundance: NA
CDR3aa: CASSPGLAADNEQFF
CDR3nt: TGTGCCAGCAGCCCGGGACTAGCGGCGGATAATGAGCAGTTCTTC

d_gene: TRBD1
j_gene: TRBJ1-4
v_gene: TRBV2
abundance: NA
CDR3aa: CASSVPTGEWEKLFF
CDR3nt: TGTGCCAGCAGTGTCCCGACAGGGGAGTGGGAAAAACTGTTTTTT

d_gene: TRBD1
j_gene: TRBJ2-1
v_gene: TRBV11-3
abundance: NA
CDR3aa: CASSHRTGKDNEQFF
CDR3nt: TGTGCCAGCAGCCATAGGACAGGGAAAGACAATGAGCAGTTCTTC

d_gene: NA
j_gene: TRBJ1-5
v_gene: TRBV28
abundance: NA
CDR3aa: CASSPREDQPQHF
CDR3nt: TGTGCCAGCAGCCCCCGGGAAGATCAGCCCCAGCATTTT

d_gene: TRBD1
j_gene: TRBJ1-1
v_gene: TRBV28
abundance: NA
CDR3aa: CASSWGQGAGTEAFF
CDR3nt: TGTGCCAGCAGCTGGGGACAGGGGGCGGGCACTGAAGCTTTCTTT

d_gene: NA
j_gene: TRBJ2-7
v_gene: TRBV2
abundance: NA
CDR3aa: CASSEASPPAYEQYF
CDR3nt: TGTGCCAGCAGTGAAGCTAGTCCGCCAGCCTACGAGCAGTACTTC

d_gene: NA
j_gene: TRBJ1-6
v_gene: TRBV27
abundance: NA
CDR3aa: CASSLYGNSPLHF
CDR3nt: TGTGCCAGCAGTTTATATGGTAATTCACCCCTCCACTTT

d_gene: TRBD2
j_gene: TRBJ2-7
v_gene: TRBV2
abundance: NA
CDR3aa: CASGLAGDYEQYF
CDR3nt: TGTGCCAGCGGACTAGCGGGGGACTACGAGCAGTACTTC

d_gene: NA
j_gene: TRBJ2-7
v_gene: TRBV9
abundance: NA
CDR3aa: CASSVGAGAYEQYF
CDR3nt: TGTGCCAGCAGCGTAGGGGCAGGGGCTTACGAGCAGTACTTC

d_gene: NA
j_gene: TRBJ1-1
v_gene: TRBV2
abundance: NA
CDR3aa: CATAGTIHRAWTEAFF
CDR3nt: TGTGCCACCGCTGGGACTATTCATAGGGCGTGGACTGAAGCTTTCTTT